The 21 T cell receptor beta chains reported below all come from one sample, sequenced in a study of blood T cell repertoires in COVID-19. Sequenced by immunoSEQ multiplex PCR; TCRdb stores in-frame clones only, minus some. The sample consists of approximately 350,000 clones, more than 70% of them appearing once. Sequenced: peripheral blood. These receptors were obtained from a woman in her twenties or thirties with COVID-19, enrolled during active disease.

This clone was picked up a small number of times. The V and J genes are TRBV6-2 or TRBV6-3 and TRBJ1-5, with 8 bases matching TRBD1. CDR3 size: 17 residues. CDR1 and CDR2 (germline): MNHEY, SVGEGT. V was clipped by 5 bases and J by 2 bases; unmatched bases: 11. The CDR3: CASSPDQGAPGNQPQHF. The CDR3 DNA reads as TGTGCCAGCAGTCCCGATCAGGGGGCGCCGGGCAATCAGCCCCAGCATTTT.

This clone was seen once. CDR3 nucleotide sequence: TGTGCCAGTAGAGGGACAGGTTCGAACTATGGCTACACCTTC. As protein: CASRGTGSNYGYTF. The rearrangement joins TRBV19 to TRBJ1-2; 8 bases align to TRBD1. The CDR3 has 14 residues. Germline V gene lookup returns CDR1 LNHDA and CDR2 SQIVND (reference sequence). V shed 6 bases, J shed 2 bases, and the junction held 5 bases outside the gene matches.

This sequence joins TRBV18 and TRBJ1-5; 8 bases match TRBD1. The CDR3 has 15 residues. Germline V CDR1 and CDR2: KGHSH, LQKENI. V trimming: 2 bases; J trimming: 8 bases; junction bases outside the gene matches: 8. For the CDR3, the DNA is TGTGCCAGCTCACCAGGGGGACAGGCTGGGGAGCCCCAGCATTTT. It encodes CASSPGGQAGEPQHF.

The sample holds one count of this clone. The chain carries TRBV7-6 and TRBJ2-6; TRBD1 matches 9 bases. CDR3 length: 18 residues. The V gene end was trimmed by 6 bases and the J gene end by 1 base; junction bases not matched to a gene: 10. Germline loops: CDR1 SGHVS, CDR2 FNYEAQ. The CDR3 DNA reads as TGTGCCAGCAGGAAGACAGGGGGATTACCGTCTGGGGCCAACGTCCTGACTTTC. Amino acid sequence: CASRKTGGLPSGANVLTF.

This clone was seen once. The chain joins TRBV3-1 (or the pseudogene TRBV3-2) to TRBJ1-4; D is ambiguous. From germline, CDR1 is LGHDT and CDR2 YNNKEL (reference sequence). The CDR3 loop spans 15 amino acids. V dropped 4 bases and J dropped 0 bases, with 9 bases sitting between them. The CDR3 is CASSPREATNEKLFF. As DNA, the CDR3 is TGTGCCAGCAGCCCCCGGGAGGCAACTAATGAAAAACTGTTTTTT.

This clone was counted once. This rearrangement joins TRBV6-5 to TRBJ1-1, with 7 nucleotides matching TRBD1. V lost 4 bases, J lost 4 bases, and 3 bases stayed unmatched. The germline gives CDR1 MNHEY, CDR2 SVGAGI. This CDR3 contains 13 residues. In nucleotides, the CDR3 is TGTGCCAGCAGTTGGCAGGGGGGCACTGAAGCTTTCTTT. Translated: CASSWQGGTEAFF.

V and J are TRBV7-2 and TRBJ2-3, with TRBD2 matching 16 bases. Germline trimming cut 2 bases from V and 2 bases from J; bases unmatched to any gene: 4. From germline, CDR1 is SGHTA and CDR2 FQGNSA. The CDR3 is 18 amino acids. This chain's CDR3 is CASSLTGLAGGFTDTQYF. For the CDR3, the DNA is TGTGCCAGCAGCTTAACGGGACTAGCGGGAGGGTTCACAGATACGCAGTATTTT.

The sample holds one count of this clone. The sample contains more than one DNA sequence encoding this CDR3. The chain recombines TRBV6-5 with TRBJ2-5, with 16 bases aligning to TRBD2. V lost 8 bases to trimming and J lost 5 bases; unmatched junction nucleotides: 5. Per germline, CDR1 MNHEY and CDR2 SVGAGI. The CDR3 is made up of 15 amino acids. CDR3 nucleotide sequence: TGTGCCAGCCGGGGACTAGCGGGGGGGCAGGAGACCCAGTACTTC. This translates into CASRGLAGGQETQYF.

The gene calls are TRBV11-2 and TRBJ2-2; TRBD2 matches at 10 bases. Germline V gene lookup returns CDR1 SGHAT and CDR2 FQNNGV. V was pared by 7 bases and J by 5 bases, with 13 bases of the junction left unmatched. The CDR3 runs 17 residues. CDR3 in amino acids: CASTQTRAGGQTGELFF. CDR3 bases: TGTGCCAGCACCCAGACCCGAGCGGGGGGGCAAACCGGGGAGCTGTTTTTT.

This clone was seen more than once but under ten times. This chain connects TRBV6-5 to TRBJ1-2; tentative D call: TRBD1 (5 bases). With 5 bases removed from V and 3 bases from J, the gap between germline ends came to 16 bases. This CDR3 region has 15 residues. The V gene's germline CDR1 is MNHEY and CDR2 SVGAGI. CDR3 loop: CASSLGPRSDYGYTF. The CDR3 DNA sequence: TGTGCCAGCAGTCTGGGGCCCCGTTCGGACTATGGCTACACCTTC.

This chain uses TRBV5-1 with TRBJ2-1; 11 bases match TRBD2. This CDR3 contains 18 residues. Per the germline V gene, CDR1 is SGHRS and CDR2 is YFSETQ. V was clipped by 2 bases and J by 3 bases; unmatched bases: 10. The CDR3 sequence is CASSFLAGGPTDYNEQFF. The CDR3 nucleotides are TGCGCCAGCAGCTTCTTAGCGGGAGGGCCCACGGACTACAATGAGCAGTTCTTC.

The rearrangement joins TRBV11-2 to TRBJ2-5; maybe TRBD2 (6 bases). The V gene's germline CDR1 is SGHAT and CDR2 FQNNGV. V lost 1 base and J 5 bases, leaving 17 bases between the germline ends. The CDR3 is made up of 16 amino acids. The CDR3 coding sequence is TGTGCCAGCAGCTTAGCTTTTGGAGGGTTCGGTGAGACCCAGTACTTC. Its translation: CASSLAFGGFGETQYF.

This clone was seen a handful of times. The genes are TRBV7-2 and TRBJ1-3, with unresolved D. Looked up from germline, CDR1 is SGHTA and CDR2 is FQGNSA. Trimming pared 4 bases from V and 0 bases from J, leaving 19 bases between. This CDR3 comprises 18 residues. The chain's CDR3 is CASSSNPPVAGSGNTIYF. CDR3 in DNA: TGTGCCAGCAGCTCAAACCCCCCGGTCGCCGGCTCTGGAAACACCATATATTTT.

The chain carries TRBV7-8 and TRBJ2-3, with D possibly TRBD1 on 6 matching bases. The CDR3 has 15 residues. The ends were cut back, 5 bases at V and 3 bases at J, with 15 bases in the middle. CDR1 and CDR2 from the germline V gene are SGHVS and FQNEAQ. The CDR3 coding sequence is TGTGCCAGCAGCCTTACAGGGTTGGAAACAGATACGCAGTATTTT. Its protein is CASSLTGLETDTQYF.

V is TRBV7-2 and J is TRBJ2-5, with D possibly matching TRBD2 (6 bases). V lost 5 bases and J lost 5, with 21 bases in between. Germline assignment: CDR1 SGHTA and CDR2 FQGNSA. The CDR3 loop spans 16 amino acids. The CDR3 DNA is TGTGCCAGCAGCACCAGAACCGGGGGAGCCAGGGAGACCCAGTACTTC. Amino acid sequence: CASSTRTGGARETQYF.

Here the CDR3 reads CASSYLLDRGDTEAFF. CDR3 bases: TGTGCCAGCAGTTACCTTCTAGACAGGGGGGACACTGAAGCTTTCTTT. The rearrangement links TRBV6-2 or TRBV6-3 to TRBJ1-1, with 9 nucleotides matching TRBD1. This CDR3 is 16 amino acids long. Germline V gene sequence: CDR1 MNHEY, CDR2 SVGEGT. The junction had 7 bases not matched to a gene; V was cut back by 2 bases and J by 3 bases.

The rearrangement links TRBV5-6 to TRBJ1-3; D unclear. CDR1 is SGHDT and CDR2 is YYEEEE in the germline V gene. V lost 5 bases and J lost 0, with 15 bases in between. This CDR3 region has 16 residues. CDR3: CASSSVRWSSGNTIYF. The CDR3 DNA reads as TGTGCCAGCAGTTCCGTTAGGTGGAGCTCTGGAAACACCATATATTTT.

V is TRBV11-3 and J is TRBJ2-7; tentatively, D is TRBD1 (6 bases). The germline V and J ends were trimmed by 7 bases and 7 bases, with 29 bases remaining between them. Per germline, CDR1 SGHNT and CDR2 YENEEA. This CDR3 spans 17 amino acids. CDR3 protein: CASNRSPTDSRWVEQYF. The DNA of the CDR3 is TGTGCCAGCAACCGGTCCCCTACGGACAGCCGTTGGGTGGAGCAGTACTTC.

CDR3 sequence reads: CSAKFQPRQDTEAFF. CDR3 sequence (DNA): TGCAGTGCCAAGTTCCAACCCAGGCAGGACACTGAAGCTTTCTTT. The chain is built from TRBV29-1 and TRBJ1-1; no firm D call. The CDR3 is 15 amino acids. From germline, CDR1 is SQVTM and CDR2 ANQGSEA.

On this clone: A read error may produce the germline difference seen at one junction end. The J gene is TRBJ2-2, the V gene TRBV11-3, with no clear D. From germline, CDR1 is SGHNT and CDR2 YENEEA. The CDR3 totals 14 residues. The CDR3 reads CASSLNENPGELFF. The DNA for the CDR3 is TGTGCCAGCAGCTTAAACGAGAACCCCGGGGAGCTGTTTTTT.

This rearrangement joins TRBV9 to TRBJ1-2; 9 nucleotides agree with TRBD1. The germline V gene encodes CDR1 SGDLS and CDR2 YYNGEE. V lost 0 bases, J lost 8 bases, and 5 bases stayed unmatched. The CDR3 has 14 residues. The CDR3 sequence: CASSVAEGQGGYTF. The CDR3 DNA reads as TGTGCCAGCAGCGTAGCCGAGGGACAGGGAGGCTACACCTTC.